These 22 T cell receptor beta chains originate from one sample sequenced in a study of shared clonotypes between healthy human individuals. Profiling relied on immunoSEQ multiplex PCR, and the TCRdb table lists in-frame clones only, not all of them. Counted here are about 2.4 million clones, about 92% occurring once; the ten biggest clones make up 0.11% to 0.15%. The sequenced sample was naive CD4+ T cells sorted from blood. Stated subset: CD45RA+ positively selected. The receptors come from a man between 18 and 35 years old in good health.

The V and J genes are TRBV7-2 and TRBJ2-1; possible D gene TRBD2, 6 bases. CDR1 SGHTA and CDR2 FQGNSA come from the germline V gene. V gave up 4 bases and J gave up 5 bases, with 15 bases separating them. CDR3 length equals 15 residues. The CDR3 reads CASSSRAGQHNEQFF. The CDR3 DNA follows: TGTGCCAGCAGCTCTAGGGCGGGGCAGCACAATGAGCAGTTCTTC. The variable domain in full, completed from reference TRBV7-2 and TRBJ2-1, reads GAGVSQSPSNKVTEKGKDVELRCDPISGHTALYWYRQSLGQGLEFLIYFQGNSAPDKSGLPSDRFSAERTGGSVSTLTIQRTQQEDSAVYLCASSSRAGQHNEQFFGPGTRLTVL.

V is TRBV7-2 and J is TRBJ1-3, with D uncertain. The CDR3 runs to 16 residues. With 4 bases removed from V and 0 bases from J, the gap between germline ends came to 13 bases. The germline gives CDR1 SGHTA, CDR2 FQGNSA. The CDR3 DNA follows: TGTGCCAGCAGCTCGGGCCCATCTATCTCTGGAAACACCATATATTTT. Residues: CASSSGPSISGNTIYF.

CDR3 coding DNA: TGTGCCAGCAGCCGACCATTGGACAGCTCTAGCTATAATTCACCCCTCCACTTT. Translating gives CASSRPLDSSSYNSPLHF. The V gene is TRBV5-4, the J gene TRBJ1-6, with D possibly TRBD1 on 6 matching bases. CDR1 is SGHNT and CDR2 is YYREEE in the germline V gene (reference sequence). CDR3 length: 18 residues. The ends were cut back, 4 bases at V and 3 bases at J, with 20 bases in the middle.

V usage is TRBV19 and J usage is TRBJ1-5; a weak D match, TRBD1 (5 bases). Germline-derived CDR1 and CDR2 are LNHDA and SQIVND (reference sequence). V was trimmed by 3 bases and J by 3 bases, leaving 21 bases between them. CDR3 length: 18 residues. CDR3 sequence (DNA): TGTGCCAGTAGTATTGGTGGGACGGCTCTTTCCCACAATCAGCCCCAGCATTTT. Translating it yields CASSIGGTALSHNQPQHF. Based on the CDR3 plus reference TRBV19 and TRBJ1-5, the full variable domain is DGGITQSPKYLFRKEGQNVTLSCEQNLNHDAMYWYRQDPGQGLRLIYYSQIVNDFQKGDIAEGYSVSREKKESFPLTVTSAQKNPTAFYLCASSIGGTALSHNQPQHFGDGTRLSIL.

In its sample, this clone was seen a few times. The chain is built from TRBV6-5 and TRBJ1-1, with unresolved D. Per germline, CDR1 MNHEY and CDR2 SVGAGI. This CDR3 region has 13 residues. The ends were cut back, 5 bases at V and 2 bases at J, with 9 bases in the middle. The CDR3 nucleotides read TGTGCCAGCAGTCGGCTCTCTAACACTGAAGCTTTCTTT. It yields the protein CASSRLSNTEAFF.

The chain joins TRBV5-1 to TRBJ2-5; 9 bases are a match to TRBD2. Trimming at V came to 0 bases and at J to 4 bases, leaving 7 bases not matched to a gene. Germline V lookup: CDR1 SGHRS, CDR2 YFSETQ. This CDR3 is 16 amino acids long. The chain's CDR3 is CASSLAPASGVETQYF. CDR3 sequence (DNA): TGCGCCAGCAGCTTGGCCCCGGCTAGCGGGGTAGAGACCCAGTACTTC.

About this clone: The identical CDR3 is also encoded by other nucleotide sequences in the sample. The chain carries TRBV7-3 and TRBJ2-1, with 8 positions matching TRBD1. J gave up 0 bases and V 5 bases, and 3 bases lay outside the gene matches. The CDR3 covers 15 residues. Germline V lookup: CDR1 SGHTA, CDR2 FQGTGA. CDR3 coding DNA: TGTGCCAGCAGCAGCGACAGGGGCTCCTACAATGAGCAGTTCTTC. Translating it yields CASSSDRGSYNEQFF.

The genes are TRBV6-5 and TRBJ2-5; D is perhaps TRBD2 (5 bases). The V gene lost 3 bases and the J gene lost 5 bases, with 16 bases spanning the gap. CDR1 and CDR2 from the germline V gene are MNHEY and SVGAGI. There are 15 residues in the CDR3. The CDR3 nucleotides are TGTGCCAGCAGTTATTTCCGGGGTACCTTGGAGACCCAGTACTTC. Protein product: CASSYFRGTLETQYF.

The chain joins TRBV4-1 to TRBJ1-6; TRBD1 matches at 7 bases. There are 16 residues in the CDR3. The V gene's germline CDR1 is MGHRA and CDR2 YSYEKL. The junction had 10 bases not matched to a gene; V was cut back by 1 base and J by 10 bases. The DNA of the CDR3 is TGCGCCAGCAGCCAAGGGGACAGATCCGGTAGGTCACCCCTCCACTTT. Its translation: CASSQGDRSGRSPLHF.

V usage is TRBV6-1 and J usage is TRBJ1-5, with 8 positions matching TRBD1. The CDR3 spans 14 residues. V trimming: 3 bases; J trimming: 7 bases; junction bases outside the gene matches: 5. Germline CDR1 MNHNS, CDR2 SASEGT. The CDR3 loop reads CASSEMTGDQPQHF. DNA of the CDR3: TGTGCCAGCAGTGAGATGACAGGGGACCAGCCCCAGCATTTT.

The chain has TRBV10-2 and TRBJ2-3; maybe TRBD2 (5 bases). Trimming took 8 bases from V and 2 from J, leaving 14 bases between them. CDR3 length equals 14 residues. The V gene's germline CDR1 is WSHSY and CDR2 SAAADI. In DNA form, the CDR3 reads TGCGCCAGCTGCTCAGCGGAAATCACAGATACGCAGTATTTT. Encoded protein: CASCSAEITDTQYF.

This rearrangement joins TRBV18 to TRBJ1-1; tentative D call: TRBD1 (5 bases). Germline V gene data show CDR1 as KGHSH and CDR2 as LQKENI. The CDR3 is 14 residues long. V lost 6 bases and J lost 3, with 14 bases in between. The CDR3 bases are TGTGCCAGCTCTTCCAGGGAAGGCGACACTGAAGCTTTCTTT. Protein sequence: CASSSREGDTEAFF. Supplemented by reference TRBV18 and TRBJ1-1, the full variable domain reads NAGVMQNPRHLVRRRGQEARLRCSPMKGHSHVYWYRQLPEEGLKFMVYLQKENIIDESGMPKERFSAEFPKEGPSILRIQQVVRGDSAAYFCASSSREGDTEAFFGQGTRLTVV.

This chain links TRBV6-5 with TRBJ2-1; D is undetermined. Deletions cut 6 bases from V and 9 bases from J, with 15 bases between. The CDR3 has 13 residues. Germline V CDR1 and CDR2: MNHEY, SVGAGI. CDR3 residues: CASRYRTSGEQFF. CDR3 nucleotide sequence: TGTGCCAGCAGGTATAGGACGTCAGGTGAGCAGTTCTTC.

V and J are TRBV25-1 and TRBJ2-7; 7 bases match TRBD1. V was clipped by 2 bases and J by 2 bases; unmatched bases: 0. The germline V gene has CDR1 MGHDK and CDR2 SYGVNS. The CDR3 sequence is 13 residues long. The CDR3 coding sequence is TGTGCCAGCAGTGAACAGGGGGCCTACGAGCAGTACTTC. Its protein product is CASSEQGAYEQYF.

This rearrangement joins TRBV19 to TRBJ1-2, with a possible D match to TRBD1 (5 bases). CDR3 size: 15 residues. Germline V gene sequence: CDR1 LNHDA, CDR2 SQIVND (reference sequence). V was clipped by 1 base and J by 4 bases, with 13 bases between them. CDR3 sequence reads: CASSIGQVGLYGYTF. The CDR3 nucleotides are TGTGCCAGTAGTATAGGGCAGGTGGGACTCTATGGCTACACCTTC.

This chain joins TRBV6-5 and TRBJ1-5; D remains unclear. This CDR3 comprises 14 residues. The V end was cut by 2 bases, the J end by 7 bases, with 12 bases between. Germline CDR1 MNHEY, CDR2 SVGAGI. CDR3 nucleotides: TGTGCCAGCAGTTACACCGGGGTGGGGCAGCCCCAGCATTTT. Its protein product is CASSYTGVGQPQHF.

The chain uses TRBV19 and TRBJ2-7; D may correspond to TRBD1 or TRBD2 (5 bases each). The germline gives CDR1 LNHDA, CDR2 SQIVND (reference sequence). V was clipped by 3 bases and J by 9 bases, with 15 bases between them. The CDR3 contains 13 residues. CDR3 protein: CASSIGWDRGQYF. The CDR3, as DNA: TGTGCCAGTAGTATCGGATGGGACCGGGGGCAGTACTTC.

The chain recombines TRBV5-1 with TRBJ2-1; the D gene is possibly TRBD2 (6 bases). The V gene lost 3 bases and the J gene lost 8 bases, with 18 bases spanning the gap. The CDR3 extends over 15 amino acids. CDR1 SGHRS and CDR2 YFSETQ come from the germline V gene. CDR3 sequence (DNA): TGCGCCAGCAGCTGGACCGGGAGCCCAGTCCATGAGCAGTTCTTC. Translation gives CASSWTGSPVHEQFF.

Turning to this clone: This same CDR3 is encoded by further DNA sequences in the sample. The rearrangement uses TRBV6-1 and TRBJ1-5, with D maybe TRBD1 (5 bases). CDR1 is MNHNS and CDR2 is SASEGT in the germline V gene. There are 14 residues in the CDR3. V dropped 5 bases and J dropped 0 bases, with 8 bases sitting between them. The CDR3 spells CASSLDSSNQPQHF. In DNA, the CDR3 is TGTGCCAGCAGTCTAGACAGTAGCAATCAGCCCCAGCATTTT.

V is TRBV11-2 and J is TRBJ2-7; perhaps D is TRBD1 or TRBD2 (6 bases each). The ends were cut back, 4 bases at V and 6 bases at J, with 22 bases in the middle. Germline V lookup: CDR1 SGHAT, CDR2 FQNNGV. CDR3 length: 16 residues. For the CDR3, the DNA is TGTGCCAGCAGCTCCAAACACTGGACAGTGGGGGGCGAGCAGTACTTC. As protein: CASSSKHWTVGGEQYF. Using reference TRBV11-2 and TRBJ2-7 for the parts outside the CDR3, the full variable domain is EAGVAQSPRYKIIEKRQSVAFWCNPISGHATLYWYQQILGQGPKLLIQFQNNGVVDDSQLPKDRFSAERLKGVDSTLKIQPAKLEDSAVYLCASSSKHWTVGGEQYFGPGTRLTVT.

This rearrangement joins TRBV2 to TRBJ2-3; 9 bases are a match to TRBD2. Germline V lookup: CDR1 SNHLY, CDR2 FYNNEI. The V segment lost 6 bases and the J segment 3 bases; nucleotides outside the gene matches: 7. The CDR3 runs to 15 residues. Here the CDR3 reads CASRPGTSRTDTQYF. CDR3 sequence (DNA): TGTGCCAGCAGACCCGGGACTAGCAGAACAGATACGCAGTATTTT.

The rearrangement joins TRBV19 to TRBJ2-4, with D maybe TRBD2 (5 bases). Germline V lookup: CDR1 LNHDA, CDR2 SQIVND (reference sequence). V lost 2 bases and J 0 bases, leaving 11 bases between the germline ends. The CDR3 is 16 residues long. CDR3 protein: CASSILTGIAKNIQYF. The CDR3 DNA sequence: TGTGCCAGTAGTATACTCACGGGGATAGCCAAAAACATTCAGTACTTC.